This T cell receptor (beta chain) was documented in a study of tumor and adjacent non-tumor tissue in lung cancer. TCRbeta libraries were built with three rounds of nested PCR, modified from ARM-PCR. One entry per CDR3 protein results from TCRdb running MiXCR on the multiplex PCR reads. The sample carries approximately 75,000 distinct CDR3 sequences, 77% recorded once. This sample's RNA came from whole unsorted tissue. Donors were chemotherapy-naive, newly diagnosed lung cancer surgical patients in China, August–November 2014. CDR1 and CDR2 (germline): LGHNA, YNFKEQ. The CDR3 is 16 amino acids. A remark on this clonotype: The junction differs from germline at one of its ends, possibly a read error.

V and J are TRBV4-2 and TRBJ2-1; TRBD2 agrees at 10 bases. This sequence was found in a woman in her fifties or sixties with non-small cell lung cancer. The sample taken for sequencing was lung tumor tissue. CDR3 nucleotides: TGTGCCAGCAGCCGAGAAAGACTAGCGGGCTGGAATGAACAGTTCTTC. It translates to CASSRERLAGWNEQFF.